Sequencing of this T cell receptor beta chain was carried out in a study of blood T cells in healthy people across ages. The CDR3 sequence is 14 residues long. Germline V gene data show CDR1 as LNHDA and CDR2 as SQIVND (reference sequence). The second PCR ran roughly 7 to 12 cycles with a sample-barcoded 5' primer and J-beta primers. Each sample provided no less than 3 million CDR3-containing paired-end reads. TCRdb reprocessed the 5' RACE reads via MiXCR and lists one record per CDR3 protein. The table records around 1,600,000 distinct CDR3 sequences, around 40% of them present only once. The specimen was blood. The sequence came from a woman aged 18 to 35 in good health. V is TRBV19 and J is TRBJ2-4; no firm D call. The DNA end is a closer match to TRBJ2-7, so the J assignment may be wrong. The DNA for the CDR3 is TGTGCCAGTAGTATCCCCAGCATCTCCTACGAGCAGTACTTC. It translates to CASSIPSISYEQYF.